The clone carrying this TCR beta chain was detected a few times. As yet, its antigen is unknown. CDR3 length equals 15 residues. The V gene's germline CDR1 is MDHEN and CDR2 SYDVKM. V was shortened by 3 bases and J by 13 bases, with 22 bases between the two germline ends. This entry is derived from a study of beta chain features in type 1 diabetes. General study results and limits: Any HLA effect on TCRB rearrangement was left unresolved by small sub-analyses.

All of the sorted populations showed purity greater than 95%. The entirety of the isolated RNA underwent reverse transcription, so expressed TCRB transcripts were sequenced. Sequenced naive, central memory and regulatory T cell samples produced an average of approximately 3.5 million reads. Sequencing was performed with immunoSEQ multiplex PCR; in TCRdb, only in-frame clones are kept and a portion is missing. Here the sample spans a few hundred thousand clones, 27% being singletons. The sequence was obtained from a man in his thirties or forties in good health. V gene TRBV28 combines with J gene TRBJ2-1; the D gene is possibly TRBD2 (5 bases). The sample was central memory CD4+ T cells from blood. CDR3 sequence reads: CASSFGDGGLGTQFF. The DNA of the CDR3 is TGTGCCAGCAGTTTTGGGGATGGAGGATTAGGTACCCAGTTCTTC.